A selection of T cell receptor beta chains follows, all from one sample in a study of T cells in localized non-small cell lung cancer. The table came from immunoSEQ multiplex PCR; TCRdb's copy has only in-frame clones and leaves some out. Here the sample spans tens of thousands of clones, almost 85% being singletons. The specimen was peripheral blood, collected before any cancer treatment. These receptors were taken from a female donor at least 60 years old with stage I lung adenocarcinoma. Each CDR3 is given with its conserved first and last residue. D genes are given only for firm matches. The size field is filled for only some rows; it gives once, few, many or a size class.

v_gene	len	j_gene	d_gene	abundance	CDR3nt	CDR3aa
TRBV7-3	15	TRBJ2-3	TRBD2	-	TGTGCCAGCAGCCTGTCCGCGGGGGTGACGGATACGCAGTATTTT	CASSLSAGVTDTQYF
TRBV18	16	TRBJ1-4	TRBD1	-	TGTGCCAGCTCCCCAACAACAGGGGCGACTAATGAAAAACTGTTTTTT	CASSPTTGATNEKLFF
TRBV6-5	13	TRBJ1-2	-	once	TGTGCCAGCAGCCTCGGACTCCGAGATGGCTACACCTTC	CASSLGLRDGYTF
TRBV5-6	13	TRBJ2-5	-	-	TGTGCCAGCAGCTACGGACAGCAAGAGACCCAGTACTTC	CASSYGQQETQYF
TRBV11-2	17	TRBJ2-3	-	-	TGTGCCAGCAGCTTAAGTGGGGCGAGTGGCGGCACAGATACGCAGTATTTT	CASSLSGASGGTDTQYF
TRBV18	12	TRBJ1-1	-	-	TGTGCCAGCTCACCATTGGGTACTGAAGCTTTCTTT	CASSPLGTEAFF
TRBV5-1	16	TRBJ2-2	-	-	TGCGCCAGCAGCAGATCCGGGACCGAATCTGTCGGGGAGCTGTTTTTT	CASSRSGTESVGELFF
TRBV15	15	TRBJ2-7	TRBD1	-	TGTGCCACCAGCACGAAGCGGACAGGGGGCTGGGAGCAGTACTTC	CATSTKRTGGWEQYF
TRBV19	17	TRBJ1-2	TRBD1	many	TGTGCCAGTAGTCCTCAGCGGGACAGTTCTACAAACTATGGCTACACCTTC	CASSPQRDSSTNYGYTF
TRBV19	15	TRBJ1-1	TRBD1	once	TGTGCCAGTAGTGTCCCGGGACAGGGGTTCGGTGAAGCTTTCTTT	CASSVPGQGFGEAFF
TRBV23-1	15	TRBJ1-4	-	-	TGCGCCAGCAGTATTTCACGGTCAACTAATGAAAAACTGTTTTTT	CASSISRSTNEKLFF
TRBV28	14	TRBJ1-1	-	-	TGTGCCAGCACCAGCGGGGGGGGCTGGACTGAAGCTTTCTTT	CASTSGGGWTEAFF
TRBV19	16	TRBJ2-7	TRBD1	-	TGTGCCAGTAGTATAACGGCGGGACAGGTCTCCTACGAGCAGTACTTC	CASSITAGQVSYEQYF
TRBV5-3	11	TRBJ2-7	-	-	TGTGCCAGCAGCTTTTCCTACGAGCAGTACTTC	CASSFSYEQYF
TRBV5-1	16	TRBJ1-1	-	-	TGCGCCAGCAGCTTGGCCGTGGCAGGGACGGGCGGTGAAGCTTTCTTT	CASSLAVAGTGGEAFF
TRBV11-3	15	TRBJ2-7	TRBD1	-	TGTGCCAGCAGCCCGGACAGGGCGAAACCCTACGAGCAGTACTTC	CASSPDRAKPYEQYF
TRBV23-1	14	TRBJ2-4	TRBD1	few	TGCGCCAGCAGTCCTCGCCCGGGACAGAACATTCAGTACTTC	CASSPRPGQNIQYF
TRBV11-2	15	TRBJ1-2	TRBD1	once	TGTGCCAGCAGCCACGGGACAGGGGGCGGGTGGGGCTACACCTTC	CASSHGTGGGWGYTF
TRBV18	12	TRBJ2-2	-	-	TGTGCCAGCTCCGGATATGCCGGGGAGCTGTTTTTT	CASSGYAGELFF
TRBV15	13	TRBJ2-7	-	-	TGTGCCACCAGCAGCAGAAACTCCTACGAGCAGTACTTC	CATSSRNSYEQYF
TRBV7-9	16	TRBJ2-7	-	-	TGTGCCAGCAGCTTAGCGGGGCGGGATGTGCTCTACGAGCAGTACTTC	CASSLAGRDVLYEQYF
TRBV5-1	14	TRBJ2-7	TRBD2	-	TGCGCCAGCAGCTCCCCCAGCGGGGCTAACGAGCAGTACTTC	CASSSPSGANEQYF
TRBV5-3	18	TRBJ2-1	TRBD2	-	TGCCAAGGGTGGGAGTCTAGCGGGAGGAAGTGGTCCTACAATGAGCAGTTCTTC	CQGWESSGRKWSYNEQFF
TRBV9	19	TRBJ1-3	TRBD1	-	TGTGCCAGCAGCGTTGACGGGTGGGGGGACAGGGCTTCTGGAAACACCATATATTTT	CASSVDGWGDRASGNTIYF
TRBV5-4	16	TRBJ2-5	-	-	TGTGCCAGCAGCCAGCAGAATAGGCTGTCCCAAGAGACCCAGTACTTC	CASSQQNRLSQETQYF
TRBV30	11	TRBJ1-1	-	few	TGTGCCTGGACCCTCCGAACTGAAGCTTTCTTT	CAWTLRTEAFF
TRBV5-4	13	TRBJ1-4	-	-	TGTGCCAGCAGCTTGTCAATTAATGAAAAACTGTTTTTT	CASSLSINEKLFF
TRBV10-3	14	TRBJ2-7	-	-	TGTGCCATCAGGATAAAGACAGTTGGTTACGAGCAGTACTTC	CAIRIKTVGYEQYF
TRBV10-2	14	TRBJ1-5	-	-	TGCGCCAGCAGTGAGTCGGCCCAGCGTCAGCCCCAGCATTTT	CASSESAQRQPQHF
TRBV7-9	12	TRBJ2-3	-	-	TGTGCCAGCAGCTGGCCTCGGGATACGCAGTATTTT	CASSWPRDTQYF
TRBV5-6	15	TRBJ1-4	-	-	TGTGCCAGCAGCTTGGGACAGACGACTAATGAAAAACTGTTTTTT	CASSLGQTTNEKLFF
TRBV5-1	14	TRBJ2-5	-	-	TGCGCCAGCAGCGATGGGACTGAGGGGGAGACCCAGTACTTC	CASSDGTEGETQYF
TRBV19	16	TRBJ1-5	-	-	TGTGCCAGTAGTTCGTCGGCCGGGACATTTTATCAGCCCCAGCATTTT	CASSSSAGTFYQPQHF
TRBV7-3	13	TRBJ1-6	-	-	TGTGCCAGCAGCGACCAGCGGGGCTCACCCCTCCACTTT	CASSDQRGSPLHF
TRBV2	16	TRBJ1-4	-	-	TGTGCCAGCACCGGGCGGCCAGGTGCAACTAATGAAAAACTGTTTTTT	CASTGRPGATNEKLFF
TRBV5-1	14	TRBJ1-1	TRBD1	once	TGCGCCAGCAGCACCGGACAGGTGAACACTGAAGCTTTCTTT	CASSTGQVNTEAFF
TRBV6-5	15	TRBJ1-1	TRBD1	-	TGTGCCAGCAGTCCCCCGAGGACAGGGAGCCCTGAAGCTTTCTTT	CASSPPRTGSPEAFF
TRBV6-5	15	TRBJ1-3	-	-	TGTGCCAGCAACCCTGGGCGAGAGGCTGGAAACACCATATATTTT	CASNPGREAGNTIYF
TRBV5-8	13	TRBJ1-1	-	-	TGTGCCAGCAGCTATAGCCCGAACACTGAAGCTTTCTTT	CASSYSPNTEAFF
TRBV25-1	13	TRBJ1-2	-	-	TGTGCCAGCACGCCGTCATGGGGCTATGGCTACACCTTC	CASTPSWGYGYTF
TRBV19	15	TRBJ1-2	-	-	TGTGCCAGTAGTCCTGCCTCGACCGCCAGCGATGGCTACACCTTC	CASSPASTASDGYTF
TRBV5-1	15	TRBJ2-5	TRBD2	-	TGCGCCAGCAGCCCCTCGGGGGGGATACAAGAGACCCAGTACTTC	CASSPSGGIQETQYF
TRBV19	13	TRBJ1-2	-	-	TGTGCCACGCAGGGAATTTCTAACTATGGCTACACCTTC	CATQGISNYGYTF
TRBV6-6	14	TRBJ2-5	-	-	TGTGCCAGCAGTTACTCGACGAGGGCGGAGACCCAGTACTTC	CASSYSTRAETQYF
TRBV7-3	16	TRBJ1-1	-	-	TGTGCCAGCAGCACGGACGGGGGGACGATGAACACTGAAGCTTTCTTT	CASSTDGGTMNTEAFF
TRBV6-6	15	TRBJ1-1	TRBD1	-	TGTGCCAGCAGTTACTCGGGACAGCGAGACACTGAAGCTTTCTTT	CASSYSGQRDTEAFF
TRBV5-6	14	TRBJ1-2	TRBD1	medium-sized	TGTGCCAGCAGCTCCCGGGACAGGGAATTTGGCTACACCTTC	CASSSRDREFGYTF
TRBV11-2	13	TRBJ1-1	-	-	TGTGCCAGCAGCATACAGAGGAACACTGAAGCTTTCTTT	CASSIQRNTEAFF
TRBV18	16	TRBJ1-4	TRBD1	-	TGTGCCAGCTCACCCACAGGGGTAGCAACTAATGAAAAACTGTTTTTT	CASSPTGVATNEKLFF
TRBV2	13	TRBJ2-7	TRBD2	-	TGTGCCAGCAGTGCTCTGGGGGGGTACGAGCAGTACTTC	CASSALGGYEQYF
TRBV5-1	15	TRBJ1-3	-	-	TGCGCCAGCAGCTTGGAGTCAGGCTCTGGAAACACCATATATTTT	CASSLESGSGNTIYF
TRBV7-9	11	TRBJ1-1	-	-	TGTGCCAGCAGCTTAGACTTCAAAGCTTTCTTT	CASSLDFKAFF
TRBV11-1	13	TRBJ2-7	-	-	TGTGCCAGCAGCCATCGGGGCAACTACGAGCAGTACTTC	CASSHRGNYEQYF